The rows below give T cell receptor beta chains drawn from one sample of a study of blood T cell repertoires in COVID-19. The data were produced by immunoSEQ multiplex PCR, yet TCRdb's version contains in-frame clones alone and is incomplete. The table lists some 170,000 clones, more than 80% of them singletons, with 7.5% to 9.5% in the top ten. Sequencing input: peripheral blood. Receptors originate from a woman aged 55 to 70 with acute or convalescent COVID-19. The CDR3 runs from the conserved cysteine through the conserved F or W. D genes are given only for firm matches. Rows give clone size only sometimes, using once, few, many, or a class for an expanded clone.

v_call	clone_size	j_call	d_call	cdr3_nt	cdr3_aa
TRBV3-1/TRBV3-2	.	TRBJ2-5	.	TGTGCCAGCAGCCAAGAGCGGCCCGGGAGTTGGAGAGAGACCCAGTACTTC	CASSQERPGSWRETQYF
TRBV7-9	once	TRBJ2-7	TRBD1	TGTGCCAGCAGCTTAGCCGGGACAGGGAGAACCCTCGAGCAGTACTTC	CASSLAGTGRTLEQYF
TRBV19	.	TRBJ1-3	.	TGTGCCAGTAGCACCACAGGTTACTCTGGAAACACCATATATTTT	CASSTTGYSGNTIYF
TRBV29-1	.	TRBJ2-1	.	TGCAGCGTTGAAGAGGAGATCAGCGGCTCTGAGCAGTTCTTC	CSVEEEISGSEQFF
TRBV28	.	TRBJ1-2	TRBD1	TGTGCCAGCAGTTTCACAGGGGTTAACTATGGCTACACCTTC	CASSFTGVNYGYTF
TRBV24-1	.	TRBJ1-2	.	TGTGCCACCAGTGATGGCAGTAATTCTAACTATGGCTACACCTTC	CATSDGSNSNYGYTF
TRBV5-1	.	TRBJ1-2	.	TGCGCCAGCACAGGTCAGGGAACCGCTAACTATGGCTACACCTTC	CASTGQGTANYGYTF
TRBV9	.	TRBJ1-3	TRBD1	TGTGCCAGCAGCGTCCAGACAGGGGAGGCGTACACCATATATTTT	CASSVQTGEAYTIYF
TRBV24-1	few	TRBJ2-7	.	TGTGCCACCAGTGACAGGGGCTACCCCTACGAGCAGTACTTC	CATSDRGYPYEQYF
TRBV7-9	.	TRBJ2-2	TRBD1	TGTGCCAGCAGCTTTGGACAGGGGAGGGACACCGGGGAGCTGTTTTTT	CASSFGQGRDTGELFF
TRBV2	.	TRBJ1-5	.	TGTGCCAGCAGAGGGTTCAGGGATCAGCCCCAGCATTTT	CASRGFRDQPQHF
TRBV27	.	TRBJ1-1	.	TGTGCCAGCAGTTTATCGTCTCGAGGGACTGAAGCTTTCTTT	CASSLSSRGTEAFF
TRBV6-2/TRBV6-3	.	TRBJ1-1	TRBD1	TGTGCCAGCAGTTACCCTTTCTCCACAGGGGGAACGGCTTTCTTT	CASSYPFSTGGTAFF
TRBV9	.	TRBJ2-2	.	TGTGCCAGCAGCCTTGACAGGAACACCGGGGAGCTGTTTTTT	CASSLDRNTGELFF
TRBV29-1	.	TRBJ2-1	TRBD2	TGCAGCGTTGAGACTAGCGGGAGGTCACGCTCCTACAATGAGCAGTTCTTC	CSVETSGRSRSYNEQFF